The text below deals with one T cell receptor (beta chain). Its specificity is not known. This specimen comes from a study of shared clonotypes between healthy human individuals. Study-level results: Clonotypes shared by all four sorted-subset donors had higher generation probabilities than non-shared clonotypes. Sampling covered nothing but blood. Tissue TCR repertoires likely differ from those found in blood.

Naive CD8 cells comprised CD45RO-negative, CCR7-positively selected cells, excluding terminally differentiated effector memory CD45RA+ cells. The CDR3 length is 15 residues. Germline CDR1 reads MNHNS; CDR2 reads SASEGT. V was clipped by 2 bases and J by 7 bases; unmatched bases: 11. Clones were sequenced by immunoSEQ multiplex PCR, and TCRdb holds only the in-frame ones, with some missing. The table includes under 2,000,000 clones, about 95% detected once. The V and J genes are TRBV6-1 and TRBJ2-7; 7 nucleotides agree with TRBD1. Sequencing was done on a sample of naive CD8+ T cells sorted from blood. The clonotype was recovered from a man younger than 35 in good health. CDR3 nucleotides: TGTGCCAGCAGTGAATATGGGACAGCCAACCTGGAGCAGTACTTC. This gives the protein CASSEYGTANLEQYF.